This paragraph reports one T cell receptor (beta chain). TCRdb keeps only in-frame clones here, not all; method: immunoSEQ multiplex PCR. The sample comprises fewer than 200,000 clones, about 85% of which are singletons, and around 8% rests with the top ten. The source of the sample is a study of blood T cell repertoires in COVID-19. Seattle-derived patients entered the study during active infection and were followed longitudinally. The germline V gene has CDR1 MGHRA and CDR2 YSYEKL. The V end was cut by 0 bases, the J end by 3 bases, with 6 bases between. The CDR3 is made up of 14 amino acids. The receptor comes from a woman aged 55-70 years with COVID-19, enrolled during active disease. Material for sequencing was peripheral blood. The chain uses TRBV4-1 and TRBJ1-3; D is undetermined. As DNA, the CDR3 is TGCGCCAGCAGCCAAGACTACGGTGGAAACACCATATATTTT. Amino acid sequence: CASSQDYGGNTIYF.